What follows are 31 T cell receptor beta chains derived from one specimen sequenced in a study of blood T cell repertoires in COVID-19. Repertoires were generated with immunoSEQ multiplex PCR, while TCRdb's copy carries only in-frame clones and drops some. The table includes around 99,000 clones, 70% to 80% detected once. Sequencing was done on a sample of peripheral blood. The receptors derive from an elderly woman with active or convalescent COVID-19.

This clone turned up a few times. The rearrangement links TRBV9 to TRBJ1-2; D gene uncertain. Trimming removed 3 bases at V and 1 base at J, with 16 bases between. The germline V gene encodes CDR1 SGDLS and CDR2 YYNGEE. This CDR3 has 16 residues. CDR3 protein: CASSENRHSDNYGYTF. CDR3 coding DNA: TGTGCCAGCAGCGAAAACAGACACTCTGATAACTATGGCTACACCTTC.

CDR3 region: CASSSHSNSPLHF. For the CDR3, the DNA is TGTGCCAGTAGCTCTCACTCGAATTCACCCCTCCACTTT. This chain uses TRBV19 with TRBJ1-6, with D hard to call. The CDR3 length is 13 residues. Trimming took off 6 bases at V and 7 bases at J, with 10 bases between the two ends. Per germline, CDR1 LNHDA and CDR2 SQIVND (reference sequence). The complete variable domain, with remaining parts taken from reference TRBV19 and TRBJ1-6, reads DGGITQSPKYLFRKEGQNVTLSCEQNLNHDAMYWYRQDPGQGLRLIYYSQIVNDFQKGDIAEGYSVSREKKESFPLTVTSAQKNPTAFYLCASSSHSNSPLHFGNGTRLTVT.

The chain carries TRBV29-1 and TRBJ2-7; D is perhaps TRBD2 (5 bases). CDR1 is SQVTM and CDR2 is ANQGSEA in the germline V gene. Deletions cut 5 bases from V and 6 bases from J, with 14 bases between. CDR3 length equals 12 residues. The CDR3 spells CSVFTSSSEQYF. In DNA, the CDR3 is TGCAGCGTTTTTACTAGTTCGAGCGAGCAGTACTTC.

The chain carries TRBV27 and TRBJ1-6; 8 bases fit TRBD1. From germline, CDR1 is MNHEY and CDR2 SMNVEV (reference sequence). This CDR3 is built from 14 residues. With V trimmed by 5 bases and J by 10 bases, 7 bases remained unmatched. The CDR3 sequence is CASSPGQGNSPLHF. The CDR3 nucleotides are TGTGCCAGCAGTCCCGGACAGGGAAACTCACCCCTCCACTTT.

The gene calls are TRBV27 and TRBJ2-7, with 8 nucleotides matching TRBD2. Germline CDR1 is MNHEY and CDR2 is SMNVEV (reference sequence). Unmatched junction bases numbered 5, after V lost 0 bases and J lost 4 bases. CDR3 length: 15 residues. CDR3 DNA: TGTGCCAGCAGTTTATCGGGTCGGGGGGGGTACGAGCAGTACTTC. It specifies CASSLSGRGGYEQYF.

V is TRBV10-3 and J is TRBJ1-6; the match to TRBD1 covers 8 bases. Unmatched junction bases numbered 12, after V lost 10 bases and J lost 13 bases. The CDR3 covers 13 residues. Germline V CDR1 and CDR2: ENHRY, SYGVKD. CDR3 nucleotide sequence: TGTGCCACATACGGACAGGGAATGGAGCCCCTCCACTTT. Translated: CATYGQGMEPLHF.

Worth noting for this clone: In the same sample, other DNA sequences code for this CDR3. The gene calls are TRBV9 and TRBJ2-7; no definite D call. The V gene's germline CDR1 is SGDLS and CDR2 YYNGEE. The V gene lost 0 bases and the J gene lost 0 bases, with 7 bases spanning the gap. CDR3 length: 14 amino acids. The CDR3 reads CASSVGHGSYEQYF. CDR3 nucleotide sequence: TGTGCCAGCAGCGTAGGCCACGGCTCCTACGAGCAGTACTTC.

This clone was detected only once. The chain is built from TRBV29-1 and TRBJ2-1, with TRBD1 identical over 7 bases. This CDR3 contains 18 residues. Germline CDR1 reads SQVTM; CDR2 reads ANQGSEA. J gave up 3 bases and V 4 bases, and 18 bases lay outside the gene matches. CDR3 DNA: TGCAGCGTTGTAGGGGGCGAAGGCGGGCAGGCAAACTACAATGAGCAGTTCTTC. It is translated as CSVVGGEGGQANYNEQFF.

This clone was detected only once. The chain is built from TRBV13 and TRBJ2-7, with 10 nucleotides matching TRBD2. J was trimmed by 3 bases and V by 0 bases; bases with no gene match: 2. The CDR3 is made up of 15 amino acids. CDR1 is PRHDT, CDR2 FYEKMQ, per germline (reference sequence). This CDR3 is CASSLGLAGDYEQYF. CDR3 bases: TGTGCCAGCAGCTTAGGGCTAGCGGGAGACTACGAGCAGTACTTC.

The V and J genes are TRBV7-6 and TRBJ1-1; D not resolved. V dropped 1 base and J dropped 8 bases, with 20 bases sitting between them. The CDR3 has 16 amino acids. Germline V gene lookup returns CDR1 SGHVS and CDR2 FNYEAQ. The CDR3 nucleotides are TGTGCCAGCAGCTTAGAGGTCCCCGCTATCGAGAGGGAAGCTTTCTTT. Translation: CASSLEVPAIEREAFF.

The chain combines TRBV2 with TRBJ2-5, with D unclear. The CDR3 is made up of 15 amino acids. The germline V gene has CDR1 SNHLY and CDR2 FYNNEI. V lost 1 base and J lost 2, with 11 bases in between. The DNA of the CDR3 is TGTGCCAGCAGTGAAGTGGCTCATAATCAAGAGACCCAGTACTTC. This sequence encodes CASSEVAHNQETQYF.

The chain recombines TRBV30 with TRBJ2-2; D uncertain. Trimming cost V 0 bases and J 3 bases, with 11 bases left between them. Germline CDR1 and CDR2: GTSNPN and SVGIG (reference sequence). The CDR3 covers 15 residues. The CDR3 DNA sequence: TGTGCCTGGAGTGTCGTAGTAGCTTACACCGGGGAGCTGTTTTTT. It specifies CAWSVVVAYTGELFF.

The chain recombines TRBV18 with TRBJ2-5, with D tentatively TRBD1 (6 bases). The V end lost 2 bases, the J end lost 6 bases, and 10 bases lay between the germline ends. Germline CDR1 KGHSH, CDR2 LQKENI. The CDR3 contains 13 residues. The CDR3 loop reads CASSPGGQKTQYF. For the CDR3, the DNA is TGTGCCAGCTCACCAGGGGGCCAGAAGACCCAGTACTTC.

The chain uses TRBV7-2 and TRBJ2-2, with 8 bases aligning to TRBD2. Germline CDR1 and CDR2: SGHTA and FQGNSA. The CDR3 covers 16 residues. V was pared by 3 bases and J by 1 base, with 4 bases of the junction left unmatched. This chain's CDR3 is CASSLLAGLNTGELFF. CDR3 bases: TGTGCCAGCAGCTTGTTAGCGGGACTGAACACCGGGGAGCTGTTTTTT. The full variable domain, with the rest looked up from reference TRBV7-2 and TRBJ2-2, is GAGVSQSPSNKVTEKGKDVELRCDPISGHTALYWYRQSLGQGLEFLIYFQGNSAPDKSGLPSDRFSAERTGGSVSTLTIQRTQQEDSAVYLCASSLLAGLNTGELFFGEGSRLTVL.

The rearrangement joins TRBV29-1 to TRBJ1-1; 9 bases fit TRBD1. J was trimmed by 4 bases and V by 3 bases; bases with no gene match: 3. This CDR3 comprises 13 residues. The germline CDR1 and CDR2 sequences are SQVTM and ANQGSEA. The DNA of the CDR3 is TGCAGCGTTGATGGACAGGGGCCCACTGAAGCTTTCTTT. Translating it yields CSVDGQGPTEAFF.

The gene calls are TRBV5-4 and TRBJ2-3, with 11 bases that match TRBD2. Germline V gene lookup returns CDR1 SGHNT and CDR2 YYREEE (reference sequence). The trim removed 2 bases at V and 1 base at J, leaving 0 bases unmatched. The CDR3 has 15 residues. The CDR3: CASSLLAGGTDTQYF. CDR3 sequence (DNA): TGTGCCAGCAGCTTACTAGCGGGGGGCACAGATACGCAGTATTTT.

The chain has TRBV30 and TRBJ2-3, with 9 bases matching TRBD2. The ends lost 8 bases at V and 3 bases at J; junction bases unmatched: 9. The CDR3 covers 14 residues. Germline V CDR1 and CDR2: GTSNPN, SVGIG (reference sequence). The DNA for the CDR3 is TGTGCCGCAGTAGCGGGAGCCGGAACAGATACGCAGTATTTT. Amino acids: CAAVAGAGTDTQYF.

This clone was detected a few times. The rearrangement joins TRBV18 to TRBJ1-6; 7 positions match TRBD1. This CDR3 is built from 17 residues. J lost 7 bases, V lost 2 bases, and 11 bases had no gene match. The germline V gene has CDR1 KGHSH and CDR2 LQKENI. The CDR3, as DNA: TGTGCCAGCTCACCAATCAGGAGGGACAGTATAAATTCACCCCTCCACTTT. Its translation is CASSPIRRDSINSPLHF. Supplemented by reference TRBV18 and TRBJ1-6, the full variable domain reads NAGVMQNPRHLVRRRGQEARLRCSPMKGHSHVYWYRQLPEEGLKFMVYLQKENIIDESGMPKERFSAEFPKEGPSILRIQQVVRGDSAAYFCASSPIRRDSINSPLHFGNGTRLTVT.

The V call is TRBV7-2, the J call TRBJ1-1, with a possible D match to TRBD1 (5 bases). Trimming shortened V by 5 bases and J by 9 bases, and 22 bases separated the two germline ends. Germline V gene data show CDR1 as SGHTA and CDR2 as FQGNSA. This CDR3 contains 15 residues. CDR3 loop: CASSANRFPGGKAFF. The CDR3, as DNA: TGTGCCAGCAGCGCAAACAGGTTCCCGGGAGGGAAAGCTTTCTTT.

This sequence joins TRBV6-5 and TRBJ1-1; possibly TRBD1 for D (5 bases). Trimming removed 8 bases at V and 9 bases at J, with 19 bases between. Germline assignment: CDR1 MNHEY and CDR2 SVGAGI. The CDR3 loop spans 13 amino acids. CDR3 nucleotides: TGTGCCAGCGCCTCAAATGGAGGGACGAAAGCTTTCTTT. It yields the protein CASASNGGTKAFF.

As DNA, the CDR3 is TGTGCCAGCAGCTTAGTGTGGGGCGCGGGCAATCAGCCCCAGCATTTT. As protein: CASSLVWGAGNQPQHF. The chain has TRBV7-2 and TRBJ1-5; TRBD1 is a possible D gene (5 bases). The V gene lost 1 base and the J gene lost 2 bases, with 12 bases spanning the gap. The CDR3 covers 16 residues. Germline loops: CDR1 SGHTA, CDR2 FQGNSA.

J is TRBJ2-7 and V is TRBV4-2; 10 bases agree with TRBD2. There are 14 residues in the CDR3. Germline V gives CDR1 LGHNA, CDR2 YNFKEQ. Trimming at V came to 4 bases and at J to 5 bases, leaving 5 bases not matched to a gene. Here the CDR3 reads CASSPLAGGDEQYF. DNA for the CDR3: TGTGCCAGCAGCCCCTTAGCGGGAGGCGACGAGCAGTACTTC.

CDR3 in amino acids: CASTLQAYVYGYTF. The CDR3 DNA sequence: TGTGCCAGCACCCTACAGGCGTACGTCTATGGCTACACCTTC. The rearrangement links TRBV7-3 to TRBJ1-2; D perhaps matches TRBD1 (5 bases). The V gene's germline CDR1 is SGHTA and CDR2 FQGTGA. The CDR3 consists of 14 residues. Deletions cut 7 bases from V and 4 bases from J, with 16 bases between.

This clone appeared a few times. The chain couples TRBV18 to TRBJ2-1; TRBD1 aligns across 11 bases. V was clipped by 4 bases and J by 7 bases; unmatched bases: 6. There are 15 residues in the CDR3. Per germline, CDR1 KGHSH and CDR2 LQKENI. The CDR3, as DNA: TGTGCCAGCTCACGTGGGACAGGGGGAGAAAATGAGCAGTTCTTC. This gives the protein CASSRGTGGENEQFF.

This chain connects TRBV4-3 to TRBJ1-1, with D tentatively TRBD1 (6 bases). Trimming shortened V by 1 base and J by 4 bases, and 16 bases separated the two germline ends. CDR3 length: 16 amino acids. CDR1 and CDR2 from the germline V gene are LGHNA and YSLEER. The CDR3 loop reads CASSQASGVGSTEAFF. Written as DNA, the CDR3 is TGCGCCAGCAGCCAAGCATCAGGGGTTGGCAGCACTGAAGCTTTCTTT.

The rearrangement joins TRBV5-6 to TRBJ1-2; possibly TRBD1 for D (6 bases). The CDR3 extends over 16 amino acids. With 0 bases removed from V and 4 bases from J, the gap between germline ends came to 16 bases. Germline assignment: CDR1 SGHDT and CDR2 YYEEEE. This CDR3 is CASSLAGRGRLYGYTF. The DNA of the CDR3 is TGTGCCAGCAGCTTGGCCGGCAGGGGCAGGCTCTATGGCTACACCTTC.

This clone was seen a few times. The rearrangement links TRBV28 to TRBJ1-5, with D possibly TRBD1 on 5 matching bases. The CDR3 length is 14 residues. Germline loops: CDR1 MDHEN, CDR2 SYDVKM. Deletions cut 7 bases from V and 11 bases from J, with 21 bases between. The DNA for the CDR3 is TGTGCCAGCACACGCCCCACCCACATACAGGCCCAGCATTTT. Protein product: CASTRPTHIQAQHF.

This clone was observed a few times. The V gene is TRBV20-1, the J gene TRBJ1-2; no definite D call. Trimming cost V 4 bases and J 8 bases, with 11 bases left between them. The germline gives CDR1 DFQATT, CDR2 SNEGSKA (reference sequence). This CDR3 spans 11 amino acids. CDR3 amino acids: CSATSGRGYTF. For the CDR3, the DNA is TGCAGTGCTACCAGTGGGAGGGGCTACACCTTC.

The chain carries TRBV5-1 and TRBJ1-3, with TRBD1 matching over 9 bases. The CDR3 spans 16 residues. V lost 3 bases and J lost 3; bases outside the gene matches: 7. The germline V gene encodes CDR1 SGHRS and CDR2 YFSETQ. CDR3 DNA sequence: TGCGCCAGCAGCTGGGGGGACAGGGCTAATGGAAACACCATATATTTT. This gives the protein CASSWGDRANGNTIYF. Looking up the rest from reference TRBV5-1 and TRBJ1-3 gives the full variable domain: KAGVTQTPRYLIKTRGQQVTLSCSPISGHRSVSWYQQTPGQGLQFLFEYFSETQRNKGNFPGRFSGRQFSNSRSEMNVSTLELGDSALYLCASSWGDRANGNTIYFGEGSWLTVV.

The chain employs TRBV20-1 and TRBJ1-2; D might be TRBD1 (5 bases). Trimming shortened V by 1 base and J by 7 bases, and 7 bases separated the two germline ends. There are 11 residues in the CDR3. The germline V gene encodes CDR1 DFQATT and CDR2 SNEGSKA (reference sequence). CDR3 sequence (DNA): TGCAGTGCTAGAGTGGGGGGTGGCTACACCTTC. It codes for CSARVGGGYTF.

The chain is built from TRBV18 and TRBJ2-1; perhaps TRBD1 as D (7 bases). V gave up 4 bases and J gave up 9 bases, with 16 bases separating them. CDR3 length equals 14 residues. Germline V gene lookup returns CDR1 KGHSH and CDR2 LQKENI. The CDR3 loop is CASSLRQGLGEQFF. The CDR3 coding sequence is TGTGCCAGCTCACTACGACAGGGACTCGGTGAGCAGTTCTTC.